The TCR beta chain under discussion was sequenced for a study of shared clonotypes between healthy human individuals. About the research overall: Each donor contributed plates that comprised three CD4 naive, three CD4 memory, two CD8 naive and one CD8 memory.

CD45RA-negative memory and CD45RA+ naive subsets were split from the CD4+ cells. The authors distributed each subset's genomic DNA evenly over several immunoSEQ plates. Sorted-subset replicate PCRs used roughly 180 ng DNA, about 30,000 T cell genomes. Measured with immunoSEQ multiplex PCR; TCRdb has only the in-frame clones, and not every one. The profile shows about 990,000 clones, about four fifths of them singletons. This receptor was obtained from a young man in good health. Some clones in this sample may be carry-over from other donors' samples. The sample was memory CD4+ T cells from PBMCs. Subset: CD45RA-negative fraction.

The CDR3 DNA is TGCGCCAGCAGCTTACAACCGGGACAGGGGTGGAACACTGAAGCTTTCTTT. Its protein product is CASSLQPGQGWNTEAFF. J is TRBJ1-1 and V is TRBV5-1; 10 positions match TRBD1. CDR3 length: 17 residues. The V gene end was trimmed by 2 bases and the J gene end by 1 base; junction bases not matched to a gene: 8. CDR1 SGHRS and CDR2 YFSETQ come from the germline V gene.